The clone carrying this T cell receptor beta chain was picked up many times. No antigen is known for it. This record belongs to a study of shared clonotypes between healthy human individuals. Whole-study context: The donor group consisted of two women and three men, aged 18 to 49. CD8 memory received one plate per donor, CD8 naive two, CD4 memory three and CD4 naive three.

Study-wide results and limits: Generation probabilities were higher for clonotypes shared across all four sorted-subset donors than for unshared ones.

The table came from immunoSEQ multiplex PCR; TCRdb's copy has only in-frame clones and leaves some out. The sample has about 820,000 clones; around 92% are singletons. The germline gives CDR1 SGHTA, CDR2 FQGTGA. Trimming left V 6 bases short and J 5 bases short, with 19 bases between. This CDR3 is 15 amino acids long. Naivety among CD8 cells was defined by CD45RO negativity and positive CCR7 selection, thereby excluding terminally differentiated effector memory CD45RA+ cells. Study donors comprised healthy, HIV-negative adults devoid of recent acute infection or vaccination. V and J are TRBV7-3 and TRBJ2-5; tentatively, D is TRBD1 (6 bases). The sample consisted of naive CD8+ T cells sorted from blood. The receptor's source is a man aged 25-45 years in good health. For the CDR3, the DNA is TGTGCCAGCAGTCGAACCGCAGGGGCCCGGGAGACCCAGTACTTC. Its protein product is CASSRTAGARETQYF.